The 32 T cell receptor beta chains reported below all come from one sample, sequenced in a study of cytomegalovirus exposure and HLA in healthy donors. Primers for the PCR totalled 60 Vbeta and 13 Jbeta. The assay was immunoSEQ multiplex PCR, and TCRdb's table has in-frame clones only and misses some. The repertoire holds 50,000 to 70,000 clones, about 69% seen once, with less than 35% in the top ten. Specimen: PBMCs. These TCRs come from a man aged 35 to 55 in good health and CMV-seropositive.

The rearrangement joins TRBV4-2 to TRBJ2-4, with TRBD1 identical over 7 bases. The CDR3 runs 15 residues. J lost 2 bases, V lost 5 bases, and 6 bases had no gene match. Germline CDR1 is LGHNA and CDR2 is YNFKEQ. The DNA of the CDR3 is TGTGCCAGCAGCGGGACAGTCGATACCAAAAACATTCAGTACTTC. This sequence encodes CASSGTVDTKNIQYF.

V usage is TRBV7-9 and J usage is TRBJ2-5; D gene uncertain. Per germline, CDR1 SEHNR and CDR2 FQNEAQ (reference sequence). CDR3 length: 14 residues. Trimming cost V 5 bases and J 4 bases, with 14 bases left between them. This CDR3 reads CASSHASGPETQYF. In nucleotides, the CDR3 is TGTGCCAGCAGCCATGCGTCTGGTCCAGAGACCCAGTACTTC.

This chain joins TRBV18 and TRBJ1-1; TRBD1 is a possible D gene (5 bases). This CDR3 has 15 residues. Germline V lookup: CDR1 KGHSH, CDR2 LQKENI. V dropped 4 bases and J dropped 2 bases, with 14 bases sitting between them. The CDR3 loop reads CASSLEPQGNTEAFF. CDR3 in DNA: TGTGCCAGCTCACTGGAACCTCAGGGAAACACTGAAGCTTTCTTT.

The rearrangement links TRBV5-1 to TRBJ2-1, with D possibly being TRBD2 (6 bases). Trimming shortened V by 4 bases and J by 6 bases, and 11 bases separated the two germline ends. The CDR3 covers 13 residues. The germline V gene encodes CDR1 SGHRS and CDR2 YFSETQ. This CDR3 is CASSVGLSNEQFF. CDR3 DNA sequence: TGCGCCAGCAGCGTGGGACTTTCCAATGAGCAGTTCTTC.

The chain recombines TRBV10-3 with TRBJ2-5; TRBD2 might be the D (5 bases). Trimming removed 0 bases from V and 5 bases from J, with 7 bases in between. The CDR3 loop spans 13 amino acids. Germline V gene data show CDR1 as ENHRY and CDR2 as SYGVKD. This CDR3 is CAISESRGETQYF. Written as DNA, the CDR3 is TGTGCCATCAGTGAGTCAAGAGGGGAGACCCAGTACTTC.

This clone has more than one count but fewer than ten. The rearrangement uses TRBV19 and TRBJ1-6; 8 bases map to TRBD1. The CDR3 has 15 residues. After removal of 7 bases from V and 6 bases from J, the junction contained 8 bases not matched to a gene. Per the germline V gene, CDR1 is LNHDA and CDR2 is SQIVND (reference sequence). The CDR3: CASKEGTGRNSPLHF. Here the CDR3 DNA reads TGTGCCAGTAAAGAGGGGACAGGACGTAATTCACCCCTCCACTTT.

The V gene is TRBV11-1, the J gene TRBJ2-5; weak D call: TRBD2 (7 bases). CDR1 is SGHAT and CDR2 is FQDESV in the germline V gene (reference sequence). There are 15 residues in the CDR3. V lost 4 bases, J lost 4 bases, and 16 bases lay in between. The CDR3 DNA reads TGTGCCAGCAGCTCCTTGGGGGGGCCGGGAGAGACCCAGTACTTC. Its protein is CASSSLGGPGETQYF. Full variable domain (rest looked up from reference TRBV11-1 and TRBJ2-5): EAEVAQSPRYKITEKSQAVAFWCDPISGHATLYWYRQILGQGPELLVQFQDESVVDDSQLPKDRFSAERLKGVDSTLKIQPAELGDSAMYLCASSSLGGPGETQYFGPGTRLLVL.

As to this clone: The CDR3 end shows no conserved phenylalanine or tryptophan, and so a read error is likely. CDR3: CASSLGYSTEAFL. CDR3 DNA: TGTGCCAGCAGCTTAGGTTACAGTACTGAAGCTTTCCTT. This sequence joins TRBV7-2 and TRBJ1-1; D is ambiguous. V lost 1 base and J lost 5, with 8 bases in between. Per the germline V gene, CDR1 is SGHTA and CDR2 is FQGNSA. This CDR3 spans 13 amino acids.

This clone was seen only once. The chain recombines TRBV6-5 with TRBJ2-3; maybe TRBD2 (5 bases). The V gene lost 6 bases and the J gene lost 4 bases, with 14 bases spanning the gap. Germline CDR1 is MNHEY and CDR2 is SVGAGI. This CDR3 region has 14 residues. DNA of the CDR3: TGTGCCAGCAGGGGCGGACTGGGAGCAGATACGCAGTATTTT. Translated, it gives CASRGGLGADTQYF.

J is TRBJ2-7 and V is TRBV29-1; 8 nucleotides agree with TRBD1. Germline loops: CDR1 SQVTM, CDR2 ANQGSEA. Trimming at V came to 3 bases and at J to 2 bases, leaving 3 bases not matched to a gene. The CDR3 runs 13 residues. In DNA form, the CDR3 reads TGCAGCGTTGATGGACAGGGAACCTACGAGCAGTACTTC. Amino acids: CSVDGQGTYEQYF.

The rearrangement links TRBV25-1 to TRBJ1-4; 8 bases fit TRBD1. Trimming at V came to 3 bases and at J to 3 bases, leaving 6 bases not matched to a gene. Looked up from germline, CDR1 is MGHDK and CDR2 is SYGVNS. This CDR3 contains 16 residues. In nucleotides, the CDR3 is TGTGCCAGCAGTGATTTCCAGGGGGCTGCTAATGAAAAACTGTTTTTT. Translation: CASSDFQGAANEKLFF.

This chain joins TRBV13 and TRBJ2-4, with 7 bases lining up with TRBD1. CDR3 length: 12 amino acids. Looked up from germline, CDR1 is PRHDT and CDR2 is FYEKMQ (reference sequence). The trim removed 5 bases at V and 13 bases at J, leaving 8 bases unmatched. CDR3 DNA sequence: TGTGCCAGCAGCCTGGAACAGGGGAGACAGTACTTC. Translation gives CASSLEQGRQYF.

The rearrangement joins TRBV4-1 to TRBJ2-1; 11 bases align to TRBD2. Germline CDR1 and CDR2: MGHRA and YSYEKL. After removal of 3 bases from V and 6 bases from J, the junction contained 10 bases not matched to a gene. The CDR3 has 17 residues. The CDR3 here is CASSQTDSGGAGNEQFF. In nucleotides, the CDR3 is TGCGCCAGCAGCCAGACGGATAGCGGGGGGGCCGGCAATGAGCAGTTCTTC.

The rearrangement joins TRBV7-2 to TRBJ2-5, with 8 bases aligning to TRBD2. CDR3 length: 16 amino acids. Germline CDR1 is SGHTA and CDR2 is FQGNSA. The junction had 7 bases not matched to a gene; V was cut back by 1 base and J by 3 bases. Here the CDR3 DNA reads TGTGCCAGCAGCTTAGAGGAAGCGGGGGCTAAAGAGACCCAGTACTTC. Its translation: CASSLEEAGAKETQYF.

The chain employs TRBV7-9 and TRBJ1-1; 7 bases agree with TRBD1. V shed 4 bases, J shed 6 bases, and the junction held 5 bases outside the gene matches. The germline V gene encodes CDR1 SEHNR and CDR2 FQNEAQ (reference sequence). The CDR3 runs 13 residues. CDR3 bases: TGTGCCAGCAGCTCAACAGGGGTTCCTGAAGCTTTCTTT. This sequence encodes CASSSTGVPEAFF.

The count of this clone is one. DNA of the CDR3: TGTGCCAGCAGCTTGGGACAGAACAATGAGCAGTTCTTC. This gives the protein CASSLGQNNEQFF. The rearrangement uses TRBV11-2 and TRBJ2-1; TRBD1 matches 7 bases. Losses at the gene ends were 3 bases for V and 5 bases for J; bases not matched to a gene: 1. The CDR3 length is 13 residues. Germline V gives CDR1 SGHAT, CDR2 FQNNGV. Variable domain in full (rest from reference TRBV11-2 and TRBJ2-1): EAGVAQSPRYKIIEKRQSVAFWCNPISGHATLYWYQQILGQGPKLLIQFQNNGVVDDSQLPKDRFSAERLKGVDSTLKIQPAKLEDSAVYLCASSLGQNNEQFFGPGTRLTVL.

This CDR3 is CASSSRGGVTDTQYF. The CDR3 DNA reads TGTGCCAGCAGCTCCCGGGGGGGCGTCACAGATACGCAGTATTTT. The J gene is TRBJ2-3, the V gene TRBV5-6; TRBD2 matches at 8 bases. Germline CDR1 reads SGHDT; CDR2 reads YYEEEE. Trimming took 3 bases from V and 2 from J; bases not matched to a gene: 5. The CDR3 has 15 residues. Combining the CDR3 with reference TRBV5-6 and TRBJ2-3 gives the whole variable domain DAGVTQSPTHLIKTRGQQVTLRCSPKSGHDTVSWYQQALGQGPQFIFQYYEEEERQRGNFPDRFSGHQFPNYSSELNVNALLLGDSALYLCASSSRGGVTDTQYFGPGTRLTVL.

J is TRBJ1-1 and V is TRBV5-6; D gene unclear. This CDR3 is 15 amino acids long. From germline, CDR1 is SGHDT and CDR2 YYEEEE. Trimming shortened V by 4 bases and J by 5 bases, and 18 bases separated the two germline ends. The CDR3 region has the DNA TGTGCCAGCAGCCCTTCGGGAAGGCGCCTAACTGAAGCTTTCTTT. It codes for CASSPSGRRLTEAFF. Full variable domain (missing parts from reference TRBV5-6 and TRBJ1-1): DAGVTQSPTHLIKTRGQQVTLRCSPKSGHDTVSWYQQALGQGPQFIFQYYEEEERQRGNFPDRFSGHQFPNYSSELNVNALLLGDSALYLCASSPSGRRLTEAFFGQGTRLTVV.

The chain couples TRBV2 to TRBJ2-7, with D unresolved. V lost 8 bases and J 2 bases, leaving 13 bases between the germline ends. Per germline, CDR1 SNHLY and CDR2 FYNNEI. The CDR3 consists of 13 residues. CDR3 in DNA: TGTGCCAGCTCCCCGACTGATCCCTACGAGCAGTACTTC. Translating it yields CASSPTDPYEQYF.

The chain uses TRBV10-1 and TRBJ2-1; D is possibly TRBD2 (5 bases). Germline lookup yields CDR1 WNHNN and CDR2 SYGVQD (reference sequence). This CDR3 spans 15 amino acids. Trimming cost V 2 bases and J 5 bases, with 13 bases left between them. The CDR3 spells CASSEHAGENNEQFF. In nucleotides, the CDR3 is TGCGCCAGCAGTGAGCACGCCGGGGAAAACAATGAGCAGTTCTTC.

The rearrangement links TRBV7-7 to TRBJ2-7, with a possible D match to TRBD2 (5 bases). The CDR3 runs to 13 residues. V was cut by 0 bases and J by 6 bases, with 9 bases left in between. CDR1 and CDR2 (germline): SSHAT, FNYEAQ (reference sequence). The CDR3 is CASSLAPAGEQYF. Here the CDR3 DNA reads TGTGCCAGCAGCTTAGCGCCTGCGGGCGAGCAGTACTTC.

This clone has a handful of counts. The chain carries TRBV5-4 and TRBJ2-5; D may be TRBD2 (7 bases). The CDR3 runs 14 residues. Germline-derived CDR1 and CDR2 are SGHNT and YYREEE (reference sequence). V gave up 2 bases and J gave up 5 bases, with 13 bases separating them. CDR3 nucleotide sequence: TGTGCCAGCAGCTTAAGGGGGGGACGGGAGACCCAGTACTTC. This codes for CASSLRGGRETQYF.

This clone has a handful of counts. The genes are TRBV4-1 and TRBJ1-1; 9 bases line up with TRBD1. The CDR3 totals 16 residues. V trimming: 4 bases; J trimming: 1 base; junction bases outside the gene matches: 7. CDR1 and CDR2 (germline): MGHRA, YSYEKL. CDR3 sequence reads: CASSRGTGRGNTEAFF. The DNA for the CDR3 is TGCGCCAGCAGCCGGGGGACAGGGAGGGGGAACACTGAAGCTTTCTTT.

V gene TRBV20-1 combines with J gene TRBJ2-1, with D tentatively TRBD1 (5 bases). Looked up from germline, CDR1 is DFQATT and CDR2 is SNEGSKA (reference sequence). V was pared by 3 bases and J by 12 bases, with 12 bases between. This CDR3 is 11 amino acids long. In DNA form, the CDR3 reads TGCAGTGCTAGGGAGACAGCCTGGCAGTTCTTC. It specifies CSARETAWQFF.

The J gene is TRBJ2-5, the V gene TRBV10-2; 9 bases align to TRBD2. After removal of 3 bases from V and 4 bases from J, the junction contained 9 bases not matched to a gene. CDR3 length: 16 residues. Germline V CDR1 and CDR2: WSHSY, SAAADI. This CDR3 reads CASSDPAGGRGETQYF. The CDR3 coding sequence is TGCGCCAGCAGTGACCCAGCGGGGGGCCGGGGAGAGACCCAGTACTTC.

The chain couples TRBV6-1 to TRBJ1-5, with D hard to call. Trimming pared 5 bases from V and 0 bases from J, leaving 11 bases between. The CDR3 is 15 residues long. Germline loops: CDR1 MNHNS, CDR2 SASEGT. The CDR3 reads CASSTVPYSNQPQHF. CDR3 coding DNA: TGTGCCAGCAGTACAGTGCCCTATAGCAATCAGCCCCAGCATTTT.

The rearrangement uses TRBV2 and TRBJ2-7; a weak D match, TRBD2 (5 bases). The germline V gene encodes CDR1 SNHLY and CDR2 FYNNEI. V lost 4 bases to trimming and J lost 9 bases, with 13 bases between them. The CDR3 is made up of 12 amino acids. CDR3 sequence: CASSVGGRGQYF. The CDR3 region has the DNA TGTGCCAGCAGTGTCGGTGGGAGAGGGCAGTACTTC.

The gene calls are TRBV19 and TRBJ2-1; D unclear. The V and J ends lost 2 bases and 5 bases respectively, with 16 bases between them. This CDR3 spans 16 amino acids. Germline V gene sequence: CDR1 LNHDA, CDR2 SQIVND (reference sequence). CDR3 amino acids: CASSIPPSVRHNEQFF. The CDR3 nucleotides read TGTGCCAGTAGTATACCTCCCTCTGTGCGCCACAATGAGCAGTTCTTC. Drawing the rest from reference TRBV19 and TRBJ2-1, the complete variable domain is DGGITQSPKYLFRKEGQNVTLSCEQNLNHDAMYWYRQDPGQGLRLIYYSQIVNDFQKGDIAEGYSVSREKKESFPLTVTSAQKNPTAFYLCASSIPPSVRHNEQFFGPGTRLTVL.

V usage is TRBV11-2 and J usage is TRBJ1-1, with 9 bases that match TRBD1. Germline-derived CDR1 and CDR2 are SGHAT and FQNNGV. The ends lost 7 bases at V and 6 bases at J; junction bases unmatched: 6. This CDR3 has 13 amino acids. The CDR3: CASNTGTGSEAFF. The DNA of the CDR3 is TGTGCCAGCAACACCGGGACAGGGTCTGAAGCTTTCTTT.

V gene TRBV4-1 combines with J gene TRBJ2-3, with D perhaps TRBD2 (6 bases). Germline V gene sequence: CDR1 MGHRA, CDR2 YSYEKL. The CDR3 contains 14 residues. The V end lost 1 base, the J end lost 3 bases, and 8 bases lay between the germline ends. DNA of the CDR3: TGCGCCAGCAGCCAAGGTCGGGAGACAGATACGCAGTATTTT. As protein: CASSQGRETDTQYF.

V is TRBV23-1 and J is TRBJ2-5; no firm D call. TRBV23-1 has ORF status, its function being uncertain. The length of the CDR3 is 16 residues. V dropped 0 bases and J dropped 2 bases, with 13 bases sitting between them. The CDR3: CASSQSRLQLQETQYF. Written as DNA, the CDR3 is TGCGCCAGCAGTCAATCTCGCTTACAGTTACAAGAGACCCAGTACTTC.

The chain is built from TRBV5-1 and TRBJ2-1; 7 bases fit TRBD2. Germline CDR1 and CDR2: SGHRS and YFSETQ. There are 16 residues in the CDR3. Losses at the gene ends were 0 bases for V and 4 bases for J; bases not matched to a gene: 7. CDR3 sequence: CASSLGSGVLYNEQFF. The CDR3 DNA reads as TGCGCCAGCAGCTTGGGGAGCGGGGTTCTTTACAATGAGCAGTTCTTC.